Presented here are 18 T cell receptor beta chains from one specimen sequenced in a study of breast tumors, draining lymph nodes, adjacent tissues. Samples came from axillary lymph nodes draining the breast cancer. TCRdb independently ran MiXCR on the multiplex PCR reads; one entry per CDR3 protein. The sample consists of about 180,000 distinct CDR3 sequences, roughly a third of them appearing once. The sequencing sample was made of axillary lymph node tissue. The source of these receptors is a female donor with breast cancer. Some clones in this sample may be carry-over from other donors' samples.

In this sample, this clonotype turned up many times. The rearrangement joins TRBV7-2 to TRBJ2-1, with 13 positions matching TRBD2. The CDR3 spans 15 residues. V dropped 6 bases and J dropped 4; count of bases not matched to a gene: 3. Germline V gene data show CDR1 as SGHTA and CDR2 as FQGNSA. The CDR3: CASSGLAGAYNEQFF. The DNA for the CDR3 is TGTGCCAGCAGTGGACTAGCGGGAGCTTACAATGAGCAGTTCTTC.

V usage is TRBV27 and J usage is TRBJ2-3, with 9 bases fitting TRBD1. Germline CDR1 is MNHEY and CDR2 is SMNVEV (reference sequence). Trimming took 3 bases from V and 1 from J; bases not matched to a gene: 11. The CDR3 is made up of 18 amino acids. The chain's CDR3 is CASSFGLGRTGGTDTQYF. CDR3 nucleotides: TGTGCCAGCAGTTTCGGTCTTGGAAGGACAGGGGGCACAGATACGCAGTATTTT.

This clonotype was detected ten times or more. The chain recombines TRBV12-3 or TRBV12-4 with TRBJ1-6; 10 bases map to TRBD1. This CDR3 spans 14 amino acids. The V gene end was trimmed by 7 bases and the J gene end by 9 bases; junction bases not matched to a gene: 6. The CDR3 loop is CASTRQGAVSPLHF. The CDR3 nucleotides read TGTGCCAGCACCAGACAGGGGGCTGTTTCACCCCTCCACTTT.

This clonotype was seen more than once but under ten times. This could be a read error, since a much larger clone is one nucleotide away. The chain is built from TRBV6-2 or TRBV6-3 and TRBJ2-7; TRBD2 might be the D (6 bases). Germline assignment: CDR1 MNHEY and CDR2 SVGEGT. The CDR3 sequence is 17 residues long. This CDR3 reads CAGSRGALRRGSYEQYF. CDR3 nucleotides: TGTGCCGGCAGTCGCGGGGCCTTACGGAGGGGCTCCTACGAGCAGTACTTC.

This clonotype showed up many times. A much more abundant neighbour one base away suggests this may be a read error. The chain links TRBV9 to TRBJ1-6, with 8 bases that match TRBD1. CDR1 is SGDLS, CDR2 YYNGEE, per germline. This CDR3 is 15 amino acids long. The CDR3 coding sequence is TGTGCCAGCAGCGTCGGACAGGGACGAAATTCACCCCCCCACTTT. Protein: CASSVGQGRNSPPHF.

This clonotype was picked up one time. This sequence joins TRBV7-9 and TRBJ2-7; D is unresolved. Germline V gene data show CDR1 as SEHNR and CDR2 as FQNEAQ (reference sequence). The germline V and J ends were trimmed by 4 bases and 2 bases, with 12 bases remaining between them. This CDR3 has 14 residues. The CDR3 loop reads CASSSTQQTYEQYF. The CDR3 DNA reads as TGTGCCAGCAGCTCCACCCAACAGACCTACGAGCAGTACTTC. Variable domain in full (rest from reference TRBV7-9 and TRBJ2-7): DTGVSQNPRHKITKRGQNVTFRCDPISEHNRLYWYRQTLGQGPEFLTYFQNEAQLEKSRLLSDRFSAERPKGSFSTLEIQRTEQGDSAMYLCASSSTQQTYEQYFGPGTRLTVT.

In this sample, this clonotype turned up many times. The chain carries TRBV19 and TRBJ1-2; D uncertain. The CDR3 covers 13 residues. Trimming shortened V by 0 bases and J by 8 bases, and 10 bases separated the two germline ends. The V gene's germline CDR1 is LNHDA and CDR2 SQIVND (reference sequence). As DNA, the CDR3 is TGTGCCAGTAGTATAGATAGCGACGGAGGCTACACCTTC. Its translation: CASSIDSDGGYTF.

This clonotype was recorded many times. The rearrangement joins TRBV15 to TRBJ2-3, with 7 bases lining up with TRBD2. V was pared by 5 bases and J by 5 bases, with 16 bases of the junction left unmatched. Looked up from germline, CDR1 is LNHNV and CDR2 is YYDKDF (reference sequence). CDR3 size: 17 residues. CDR3 bases: TGTGCCACCAGCCGATCCCTGGGGCGGGGGAGCGTAGATACGCAGTATTTT. Its protein product is CATSRSLGRGSVDTQYF.

The chain joins TRBV7-9 to TRBJ2-3, with a weak D call TRBD1 (6 bases). CDR1 is SEHNR, CDR2 FQNEAQ, per germline (reference sequence). The CDR3 consists of 15 residues. Deletions cut 5 bases from V and 4 bases from J, with 16 bases between. The DNA for the CDR3 is TGTGCCAGCAGCCCCCGAGGGGGAGCAGCAGATACGCAGTATTTT. It yields the protein CASSPRGGAADTQYF.

Regarding this clonotype: A read error may be the cause here, since a much bigger clone is one base away. The chain recombines TRBV5-1 with TRBJ2-1; 7 nucleotides line up with TRBD2. CDR3 size: 16 residues. Trimming removed 0 bases from V and 12 bases from J; junction bases left unmatched: 15. Germline V CDR1 and CDR2: SGHRS, YFSETQ. CDR3: CASSLVFGGTSKGQFF. CDR3 DNA: TGCGCCAGCAGCTTGGTGTTCGGGGGGACCTCAAAAGGGCAGTTCTTC. Full variable domain (missing parts from reference TRBV5-1 and TRBJ2-1): KAGVTQTPRYLIKTRGQQVTLSCSPISGHRSVSWYQQTPGQGLQFLFEYFSETQRNKGNFPGRFSGRQFSNSRSEMNVSTLELGDSALYLCASSLVFGGTSKGQFFGPGTRLTVL.

This clonotype was seen repeatedly, ten times or more. This may come from a read error, since a much larger clone is one base off. CDR3 protein: CSARQPEGSPTGELFF. DNA for the CDR3: TGCAGTGCTAGACAGCCCGAAGGGAGTCCCACCGGGGAGCTGTTTTTT. The chain uses TRBV20-1 and TRBJ2-2; D perhaps matches TRBD2 (5 bases). From germline, CDR1 is DFQATT and CDR2 SNEGSKA (reference sequence). Trimming cost V 2 bases and J 4 bases, with 17 bases left between them. The CDR3 is 16 amino acids.

The CDR3 region has the DNA TGCGCCAGCAAGGATGCTGGGGCCAACGTCCTGACTTTC. It yields the protein CASKDAGANVLTF. V usage is TRBV5-1 and J usage is TRBJ2-6, with unresolved D. CDR1 SGHRS and CDR2 YFSETQ come from the germline V gene. Trimming stripped 6 bases from V and 2 bases from J, with 6 bases between. The CDR3 contains 13 residues.

With respect to this clonotype: Germline is not matched at one junction end, which may reflect a read error. This chain links TRBV11-2 with TRBJ2-7; tentative D call: TRBD2 (5 bases). This CDR3 has 16 amino acids. CDR1 and CDR2 (germline): SGHAT, FQNNGV. Written as DNA, the CDR3 is TGCGCCAGCAGCCAAGAAATGGGCCCTAGCTCCTACGAGCAGTACTTT. Translated: CASSQEMGPSSYEQYF. Together with reference TRBV11-2 and TRBJ2-7, the CDR3 gives the full variable domain: EAGVAQSPRYKIIEKRQSVAFWCNPISGHATLYWYQQILGQGPKLLIQFQNNGVVDDSQLPKDRFSAERLKGVDSTLKIQPAKLEDSAVYLCASSQEMGPSSYEQYFGPGTRLTVT.

This clonotype was counted at least ten times. The V call is TRBV7-6, the J call TRBJ2-1; the match to TRBD2 covers 12 bases. The CDR3 contains 15 residues. Germline CDR1 and CDR2: SGHVS and FNYEAQ. J gave up 6 bases and V 5 bases, and 5 bases lay outside the gene matches. The CDR3 sequence is CASSPTSGSSNEQFF. The CDR3 bases are TGTGCCAGCAGCCCGACTAGCGGGAGTTCCAATGAGCAGTTCTTC.

Points on this clonotype: The junction departs from the called germline gene at one end, perhaps through a read error. V gene TRBV20-1 combines with J gene TRBJ1-3, with 7 bases lining up with TRBD1. This CDR3 comprises 15 residues. Germline CDR1 is DFQATT and CDR2 is SNEGSKA (reference sequence). As DNA, the CDR3 is TGCAGTGCTAGAAAAGGGGGCCGCTCTGGAAACATCATATATTTT. It is translated as CSARKGGRSGNIIYF.

This clonotype was seen many times. The J gene is TRBJ2-2, the V gene TRBV9, with no clear D. The CDR3 has 13 residues. Germline lookup yields CDR1 SGDLS and CDR2 YYNGEE. Trimming pared 3 bases from V and 8 bases from J, leaving 11 bases between. CDR3 amino acids: CASSGVLQGELFF. CDR3 nucleotide sequence: TGTGCCAGCAGCGGGGTTCTACAAGGGGAGCTGTTTTTT.

This clonotype was detected ten times or more. The CDR3 is CASSRGTNNEQFF. The CDR3 bases are TGTGCCAGCAGCCGAGGGACCAACAATGAGCAGTTCTTC. V usage is TRBV3-1 and J usage is TRBJ2-1; D tentatively reads TRBD1 or TRBD2 (5 bases each). CDR1 is LGHDT, CDR2 YNNKEL, per germline (reference sequence). This CDR3 region has 13 residues. Trimming shortened V by 4 bases and J by 5 bases, and 9 bases separated the two germline ends.

The sample holds many counts of this clonotype. V gene TRBV20-1 combines with J gene TRBJ2-1; 8 bases agree with TRBD2. CDR3 length equals 15 residues. Germline CDR1 is DFQATT and CDR2 is SNEGSKA (reference sequence). V trimming: 0 bases; J trimming: 8 bases; junction bases outside the gene matches: 9. The CDR3 reads CSARDQAGVGYEQFF. In DNA, the CDR3 is TGCAGTGCTAGAGATCAAGCGGGAGTCGGGTATGAGCAGTTCTTC.